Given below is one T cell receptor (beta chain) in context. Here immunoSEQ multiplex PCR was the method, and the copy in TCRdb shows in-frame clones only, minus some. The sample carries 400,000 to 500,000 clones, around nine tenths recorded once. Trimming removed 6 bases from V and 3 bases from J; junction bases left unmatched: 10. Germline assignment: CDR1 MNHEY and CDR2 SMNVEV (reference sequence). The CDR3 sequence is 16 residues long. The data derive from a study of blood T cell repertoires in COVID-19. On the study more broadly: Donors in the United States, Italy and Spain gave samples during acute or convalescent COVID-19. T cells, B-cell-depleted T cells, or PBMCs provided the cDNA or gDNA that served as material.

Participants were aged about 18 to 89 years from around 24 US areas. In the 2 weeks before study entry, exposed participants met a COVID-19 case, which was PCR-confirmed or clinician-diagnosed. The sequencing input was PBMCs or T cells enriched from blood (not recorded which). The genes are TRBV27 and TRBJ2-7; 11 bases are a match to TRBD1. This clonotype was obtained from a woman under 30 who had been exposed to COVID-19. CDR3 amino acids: CASRGPSGQGGYEQYF. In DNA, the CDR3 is TGTGCCAGCAGAGGACCATCGGGACAGGGGGGCTACGAGCAGTACTTC.